Below are 5 T cell receptor beta chains sequenced from a single sample in a study of cytomegalovirus exposure and HLA in healthy donors. The PCR made use of 60 Vbeta and 13 Jbeta primers. Sequencing used immunoSEQ multiplex PCR; TCRdb keeps in-frame clones, though not all of them. The table shows about 40,000 clones, with 60% to 70% occurring only once. What was sequenced was PBMCs. These receptors were collected from a man in his forties or fifties in good health and CMV-seronegative.

The chain couples TRBV15 to TRBJ2-7; a possible D gene is TRBD1 (6 bases). CDR3 length: 16 residues. Between the trimmed V and J ends, which lost 2 bases and 2 bases, there was a span of 16 bases. Germline-derived CDR1 and CDR2 are LNHNV and YYDKDF (reference sequence). The CDR3 sequence: CATSRPPRQVTYEQYF. The CDR3 coding sequence is TGTGCCACCAGCAGACCCCCGAGACAGGTCACCTACGAGCAGTACTTC.

This chain joins TRBV6-1 and TRBJ2-3, with D tentatively TRBD1 (6 bases). In germline, CDR1 is MNHNS, CDR2 SASEGT. This CDR3 contains 13 residues. V lost 6 bases to trimming and J lost 6 bases, with 13 bases between them. The CDR3 protein is CASSVWDNDTQYF. The CDR3 coding sequence is TGTGCCAGCAGCGTATGGGACAACGATACGCAGTATTTT.

This chain links TRBV5-4 with TRBJ1-1, with 7 bases aligning to TRBD1. CDR1 and CDR2 from the germline V gene are SGHNT and YYREEE (reference sequence). The CDR3 loop spans 14 amino acids. After removal of 0 bases from V and 4 bases from J, the junction contained 3 bases not matched to a gene. The DNA for the CDR3 is TGTGCCAGCAGCTTGGGGCCAGGGGGCACTGAAGCTTTCTTT. Translating it yields CASSLGPGGTEAFF.

The rearrangement links TRBV6-1 to TRBJ2-5; TRBD1 matches 8 bases. Losses at the gene ends were 1 base for V and 6 bases for J; bases not matched to a gene: 10. Germline-derived CDR1 and CDR2 are MNHNS and SASEGT. This CDR3 has 16 amino acids. The CDR3 DNA sequence: TGTGCCAGCAGTGAAGTCGTAACAGGGGGGCAAAAGACCCAGTACTTC. Translated: CASSEVVTGGQKTQYF.

The chain couples TRBV10-3 to TRBJ2-2; 7 positions agree with TRBD2. The junction had 4 bases not matched to a gene; V was cut back by 4 bases and J by 2 bases. Germline CDR1 reads ENHRY; CDR2 reads SYGVKD. This CDR3 contains 15 residues. The CDR3 here is CAISASGVNTGELFF. The CDR3 nucleotides are TGTGCCATCAGTGCGAGCGGGGTTAACACCGGGGAGCTGTTTTTT.